This paragraph covers one TCR beta chain sequence. Antigen: not known. The trim removed 4 bases at V and 2 bases at J, leaving 6 bases unmatched. Germline V gene sequence: CDR1 SGHRS, CDR2 YFSETQ. The CDR3 totals 15 residues. The source of the sample is a study of identifying expanded T cells in peripheral blood. Broader study findings: Over approximately two and four weeks, about 15 and 19 clones changed, versus roughly 1.2 between replicates. Roughly two-week clone count variance significantly increased as total template count grew.

The method was immunoSEQ multiplex PCR; TCRdb's version includes in-frame clones alone and lacks a portion of them. The table records approximately 80,000 clones, 70% to 90% of them present only once. No infections or other immune events were documented during collection. Sample: blood. The V gene is TRBV5-1, the J gene TRBJ2-3; TRBD2 aligns across 8 bases. This clonotype was sampled from a person aged 18 to 75 in good health. Written as DNA, the CDR3 is TGCGCCAGCAGCGTGGCTAGCGGGCTCACAGATACGCAGTATTTT. It translates to CASSVASGLTDTQYF. The full variable domain, in which reference TRBV5-1 and TRBJ2-3 provide the parts outside the CDR3, is KAGVTQTPRYLIKTRGQQVTLSCSPISGHRSVSWYQQTPGQGLQFLFEYFSETQRNKGNFPGRFSGRQFSNSRSEMNVSTLELGDSALYLCASSVASGLTDTQYFGPGTRLTVL.